These 29 T cell receptor beta chains originate from one sample sequenced in a study of somatic mutations in cytotoxic T cells in rheumatoid arthritis. TCRdb's copy holds only in-frame clones and misses some; the assay was immunoSEQ multiplex PCR. The table includes about 10,000 clones, about 89% detected once. Sequenced input: CD8+ T cells sorted from blood. All receptors derive from a woman younger than 30 with rheumatoid arthritis.

This rearrangement joins TRBV2 to TRBJ2-5; D is possibly TRBD2 (6 bases). The CDR3 sequence is 15 residues long. Germline V gene data show CDR1 as SNHLY and CDR2 as FYNNEI. Trimming left V 4 bases short and J 5 bases short, with 17 bases between. CDR3 protein: CASSATPGRRETQYF. CDR3 bases: TGTGCCAGCAGTGCAACGCCAGGGAGGAGGGAGACCCAGTACTTC.

This chain links TRBV5-4 with TRBJ2-7, with 7 bases identical to TRBD1. This CDR3 contains 15 residues. J lost 0 bases, V lost 5 bases, and 8 bases had no gene match. Germline V CDR1 and CDR2: SGHNT, YYREEE (reference sequence). The CDR3 loop reads CASSTGAGVSYEQYF. CDR3 DNA: TGTGCCAGCAGTACAGGGGCTGGGGTCTCCTACGAGCAGTACTTC. Full variable domain (remainder filled in from reference TRBV5-4 and TRBJ2-7): ETGVTQSPTHLIKTRGQQVTLRCSSQSGHNTVSWYQQALGQGPQFIFQYYREEENGRGNFPPRFSGLQFPNYSSELNVNALELDDSALYLCASSTGAGVSYEQYFGPGTRLTVT.

Within the sample, this clone is medium-sized. This chain uses TRBV5-1 with TRBJ1-5; D remains ambiguous. The CDR3 is 16 amino acids. Per the germline V gene, CDR1 is SGHRS and CDR2 is YFSETQ. V was cut by 1 base and J by 3 bases, with 14 bases left in between. In DNA, the CDR3 is TGCGCCAGCAGCTTGCTCCCGGGAGGCTTCAATCAGCCCCAGCATTTT. It yields the protein CASSLLPGGFNQPQHF.

This sequence joins TRBV6-1 and TRBJ1-5, with a tentative D call TRBD1 (6 bases). Germline CDR1 MNHNS, CDR2 SASEGT. This CDR3 is built from 14 residues. The V end was cut by 6 bases, the J end by 6 bases, with 15 bases between. The CDR3, as DNA: TGTGCCAGCAGAAGTGGACAGTTGAGTCAGCCCCAGCATTTT. As protein: CASRSGQLSQPQHF.

The genes are TRBV4-1 and TRBJ1-3, with D possibly matching TRBD1 (6 bases). The V gene's germline CDR1 is MGHRA and CDR2 YSYEKL. V was clipped by 4 bases and J by 0 bases, with 13 bases between them. CDR3 size: 16 residues. DNA of the CDR3: TGCGCCAGCAGCCCAGGGGAGCAAAGCTCTGGAAACACCATATATTTT. Its translation: CASSPGEQSSGNTIYF.

The chain recombines TRBV10-3 with TRBJ1-1; D remains ambiguous. Looked up from germline, CDR1 is ENHRY and CDR2 is SYGVKD. Deletions cut 6 bases from V and 3 bases from J, with 14 bases between. The CDR3 contains 14 residues. CDR3 residues: CAIRGRMRDTEAFF. CDR3 sequence (DNA): TGTGCCATCAGAGGGCGGATGAGGGACACTGAAGCTTTCTTT.

This clone was picked up one time. The chain links TRBV18 to TRBJ1-2; 9 bases align to TRBD1. The germline V gene encodes CDR1 KGHSH and CDR2 LQKENI. CDR3 size: 16 residues. The trim removed 6 bases at V and 5 bases at J, leaving 13 bases unmatched. The CDR3 coding sequence is TGTGCCAGCTCGCCGGCACCGGACAGGGGATATTATGGCTACACCTTC. The encoded protein is CASSPAPDRGYYGYTF.

The CDR3 DNA is TGTGCCAGCAGTTTAACCCCCCCAGGGCCTTTTTCACCCCTCCACTTT. It yields the protein CASSLTPPGPFSPLHF. The V call is TRBV27, the J call TRBJ1-6; the D gene is possibly TRBD1 (5 bases). The CDR3 has 16 residues. Germline-derived CDR1 and CDR2 are MNHEY and SMNVEV (reference sequence). Between the trimmed V and J ends, which lost 2 bases and 9 bases, there was a span of 17 bases.

About this clone itself: One end of the junction is discordant with germline, which a read error may explain. V is TRBV4-1 and J is TRBJ2-7, with a weak D call TRBD2 (6 bases). This CDR3 region has 12 residues. Germline V gene data show CDR1 as MGHRA and CDR2 as YSYEKL. The CDR3 spells CASSQAGYEQYF. Written as DNA, the CDR3 is TGCGCCAGCAGTCAAGCGGGCTACGAGCAGTACTTC.

This chain links TRBV7-2 with TRBJ2-1; the D is unclear. Trimming left V 3 bases short and J 5 bases short, with 2 bases between. This CDR3 is 11 amino acids long. Germline V gives CDR1 SGHTA, CDR2 FQGNSA. The DNA of the CDR3 is TGTGCCAGCAGCTTCAACAATGAGCAGTTCTTC. Translating it yields CASSFNNEQFF.

The V gene is TRBV11-2, the J gene TRBJ2-2, with 8 bases identical to TRBD1. The CDR3 runs to 11 residues. V lost 11 bases to trimming and J lost 7 bases; unmatched junction nucleotides: 3. From germline, CDR1 is SGHAT and CDR2 FQNNGV. CDR3 in DNA: TGTGCCTCAGGGGGCTACGGGGAGCTGTTTTTT. This sequence encodes CASGGYGELFF.

The chain is built from TRBV28 and TRBJ2-5, with a weak D call TRBD1 (6 bases). In germline, CDR1 is MDHEN, CDR2 SYDVKM. V gave up 5 bases and J gave up 2 bases, with 15 bases separating them. This CDR3 comprises 15 residues. As DNA, the CDR3 is TGTGCCAGCAGTGCCCCTCGAGGGGGACAAGAGACCCAGTACTTC. It is translated as CASSAPRGGQETQYF.

This chain links TRBV7-9 with TRBJ1-5; D is uncertain. Germline lookup yields CDR1 SEHNR and CDR2 FQNEAQ (reference sequence). V dropped 5 bases and J dropped 0 bases, with 8 bases sitting between them. There are 14 residues in the CDR3. CDR3: CASSLGASNQPQHF. Here the CDR3 DNA reads TGTGCCAGCAGCCTAGGAGCTAGCAATCAGCCCCAGCATTTT.

The rearrangement joins TRBV18 to TRBJ1-1; TRBD1 aligns across 9 bases. The V segment lost 4 bases and the J segment 4 bases; nucleotides outside the gene matches: 13. CDR3 length: 17 amino acids. Germline V gene sequence: CDR1 KGHSH, CDR2 LQKENI. The DNA of the CDR3 is TGTGCCAGCTCACTAACTCCGGGACAGGGTTCGACCACTGAAGCTTTCTTT. Amino acids: CASSLTPGQGSTTEAFF.

The chain employs TRBV6-1 and TRBJ1-2; 9 bases match TRBD1. Germline V lookup: CDR1 MNHNS, CDR2 SASEGT. The length of the CDR3 is 19 residues. V lost 2 bases to trimming and J lost 0 bases; unmatched junction nucleotides: 13. This chain's CDR3 is CASSELTGQGWPTNYGYTF. The CDR3 bases are TGTGCCAGCAGTGAACTAACCGGACAGGGGTGGCCTACTAACTATGGCTACACCTTC.

The chain is built from TRBV2 and TRBJ2-7, with 7 bases matching TRBD2. The germline CDR1 and CDR2 sequences are SNHLY and FYNNEI. The J segment lost 5 bases and the V segment lost 4 bases, leaving 8 bases of the junction unmatched. CDR3 length: 14 residues. The CDR3 reads CASSGFGGRNEQYF. CDR3 sequence (DNA): TGTGCCAGCAGTGGATTCGGGGGGAGGAACGAGCAGTACTTC. Full variable domain (outside the CDR3, taken from reference TRBV2 and TRBJ2-7): EPEVTQTPSHQVTQMGQEVILRCVPISNHLYFYWYRQILGQKVEFLVSFYNNEISEKSEIFDDQFSVERPDGSNFTLKIRSTKLEDSAMYFCASSGFGGRNEQYFGPGTRLTVT.

The chain employs TRBV7-3 and TRBJ2-1; possibly TRBD2 for D (6 bases). The CDR3 covers 15 residues. Germline CDR1 is SGHTA and CDR2 is FQGTGA. Trimming left V 5 bases short and J 0 bases short, with 11 bases between. CDR3 DNA: TGTGCCAGCAGCCCATCTAGCGTCTCCTACAATGAGCAGTTCTTC. It codes for CASSPSSVSYNEQFF. Full variable domain (rest looked up from reference TRBV7-3 and TRBJ2-1): GAGVSQTPSNKVTEKGKYVELRCDPISGHTALYWYRQSLGQGPEFLIYFQGTGAADDSGLPNDRFFAVRPEGSVSTLKIQRTERGDSAVYLCASSPSSVSYNEQFFGPGTRLTVL.

The J gene is TRBJ2-1, the V gene TRBV2; 10 nucleotides match TRBD2. From germline, CDR1 is SNHLY and CDR2 FYNNEI. V was pared by 2 bases and J by 4 bases, with 5 bases of the junction left unmatched. The CDR3 covers 16 residues. CDR3 coding DNA: TGTGCCAGCAGTGAACGGAATAGCGGGAGGTACAATGAGCAGTTCTTC. Protein sequence: CASSERNSGRYNEQFF.

The CDR3, as DNA: TGTGCCAGCAGCTTAGGCAGGCCGGGACAGAACACTGAAGCTTTCTTT. It translates to CASSLGRPGQNTEAFF. The rearrangement links TRBV13 to TRBJ1-1, with D possibly being TRBD1 (6 bases). The germline CDR1 and CDR2 sequences are PRHDT and FYEKMQ (reference sequence). This CDR3 region has 16 residues. The V gene lost 0 bases and the J gene lost 1 base, with 12 bases spanning the gap.

This chain's CDR3 is CASSARLAGEGQETQYF. Written as DNA, the CDR3 is TGTGCCAGCAGTGCTAGACTAGCGGGAGAGGGCCAAGAGACCCAGTACTTC. The chain uses TRBV6-1 and TRBJ2-5; 12 bases are shared with TRBD2. The CDR3 extends over 17 amino acids. Germline loops: CDR1 MNHNS, CDR2 SASEGT. Germline trimming cut 4 bases from V and 1 base from J; bases unmatched to any gene: 7.

This chain joins TRBV7-6 and TRBJ1-1; D gene unclear. CDR1 SGHVS and CDR2 FNYEAQ come from the germline V gene. V was shortened by 5 bases and J by 6 bases, with 13 bases between the two germline ends. The CDR3 covers 13 residues. The CDR3 reads CASSEGPGAEAFF. CDR3 nucleotides: TGTGCCAGCAGCGAGGGCCCCGGGGCTGAAGCTTTCTTT.

The rearrangement uses TRBV5-4 and TRBJ1-1; a possible D gene is TRBD1 (5 bases). The length of the CDR3 is 14 residues. The V gene lost 4 bases and the J gene lost 3 bases, with 13 bases spanning the gap. From germline, CDR1 is SGHNT and CDR2 YYREEE (reference sequence). DNA for the CDR3: TGTGCCAGCAGCCCGCGACGGGGGGACACTGAAGCTTTCTTT. This sequence encodes CASSPRRGDTEAFF.

V usage is TRBV28 and J usage is TRBJ1-1; 7 bases fit TRBD1. The CDR3 totals 14 residues. Trimming took 4 bases from V and 0 from J; bases not matched to a gene: 2. Germline loops: CDR1 MDHEN, CDR2 SYDVKM. The CDR3 region has the DNA TGTGCCAGCAGTTGGGACAGCATGAACACTGAAGCTTTCTTT. Protein: CASSWDSMNTEAFF.

The rearrangement links TRBV4-3 to TRBJ2-7; D remains ambiguous. CDR1 and CDR2 (germline): LGHNA, YSLEER. V was cut by 0 bases and J by 6 bases, with 15 bases left in between. This CDR3 has 15 residues. The DNA of the CDR3 is TGCGCCAGCAGCCAAGATAGAGGCACCCAATCCGAGCAGTACTTC. Translated, it gives CASSQDRGTQSEQYF.

This clone was detected only a few times. V and J are TRBV6-6 and TRBJ1-4; the D gene is possibly TRBD1 (6 bases). CDR3 size: 14 residues. Trimming removed 6 bases from V and 7 bases from J, with 15 bases in between. Looked up from germline, CDR1 is MNHNY and CDR2 is SVGAGI (reference sequence). The CDR3 nucleotides read TGTGCCAGCAGCCAACAGGGAGTAGGTGAAAAACTGTTTTTT. Residues: CASSQQGVGEKLFF.

V gene TRBV4-1 combines with J gene TRBJ1-1, with D perhaps matching TRBD1 (5 bases). V dropped 3 bases and J dropped 1 base, with 6 bases sitting between them. The V gene's germline CDR1 is MGHRA and CDR2 YSYEKL. CDR3 length: 13 amino acids. The CDR3 spells CASSHGQNTEAFF. The CDR3 coding sequence is TGCGCCAGCAGCCACGGACAGAACACTGAAGCTTTCTTT.

The V gene is TRBV7-3, the J gene TRBJ2-3; 7 bases are a match to TRBD2. V lost 5 bases, J lost 2 bases, and 13 bases stayed unmatched. The germline gives CDR1 SGHTA, CDR2 FQGTGA. CDR3 length: 17 residues. The CDR3 nucleotides are TGTGCCAGCAGCCCGCAGCGGGACGCCACAAACACAGATACGCAGTATTTT. It specifies CASSPQRDATNTDTQYF.

V usage is TRBV5-1 and J usage is TRBJ2-7; 12 bases agree with TRBD2. Germline lookup yields CDR1 SGHRS and CDR2 YFSETQ. This CDR3 region has 16 residues. V lost 2 bases and J lost 0; bases outside the gene matches: 3. The CDR3 bases are TGCGCCAGCAGCTTTACTAGCGGGAGGAGCTCCTACGAGCAGTACTTC. This translates into CASSFTSGRSSYEQYF.

The chain joins TRBV7-8 to TRBJ2-3; D may be TRBD1 (6 bases). V dropped 4 bases and J dropped 4 bases, with 12 bases sitting between them. From germline, CDR1 is SGHVS and CDR2 FQNEAQ. This CDR3 comprises 14 residues. CDR3 sequence reads: CASSSPTGADTQYF. In nucleotides, the CDR3 is TGTGCCAGCAGCTCCCCGACAGGAGCAGATACGCAGTATTTT.